The clone carrying this TCR beta chain was observed a handful of times. No antigen is known for it. One entry per CDR3 protein, called by TCRdb with MiXCR from the reads. The sample holds fewer than 200,000 distinct CDR3 sequences, 7.5% to 10% seen once. These data are taken from a study of T cell repertoires in cytomegalovirus infection. Study results and caveats: It was HLA-C-restricted CMV-specific TCR beta clonotypes that dominated the response ex vivo.

V was pared by 7 bases and J by 0 bases, with 9 bases of the junction left unmatched. The CDR3 sequence is 17 residues long. Germline lookup yields CDR1 MNHNS and CDR2 SASEGT. The rearrangement joins TRBV6-1 to TRBJ2-6, with 7 bases lining up with TRBD2. This TCR came from a human donor in good health (CMV status not recorded). Some clones in this sample may be carry-over from other donors' samples. Sequenced input: PBMCs. The DNA for the CDR3 is TGTGCCAGCATCCAACCCGGGGAGGGCTCTGGGGCCAACGTCCTGACTTTC. It yields the protein CASIQPGEGSGANVLTF.